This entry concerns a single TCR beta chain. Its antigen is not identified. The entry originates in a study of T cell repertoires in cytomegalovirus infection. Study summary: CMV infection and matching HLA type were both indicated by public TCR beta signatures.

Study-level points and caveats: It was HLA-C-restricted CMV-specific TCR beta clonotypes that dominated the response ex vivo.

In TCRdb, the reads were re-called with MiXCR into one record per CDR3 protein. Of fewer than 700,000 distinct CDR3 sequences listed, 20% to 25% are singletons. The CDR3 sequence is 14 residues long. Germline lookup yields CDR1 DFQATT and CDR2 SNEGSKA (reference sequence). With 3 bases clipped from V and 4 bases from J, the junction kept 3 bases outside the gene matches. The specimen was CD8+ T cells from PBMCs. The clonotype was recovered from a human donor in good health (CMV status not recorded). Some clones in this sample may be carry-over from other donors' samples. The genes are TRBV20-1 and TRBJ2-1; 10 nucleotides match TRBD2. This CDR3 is CSASQRGGYNEQFF. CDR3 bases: TGCAGTGCTAGCCAGCGGGGGGGTTACAATGAGCAGTTCTTC.